The 6 T cell receptor beta chains given below trace back to one sample, sequenced in a study of T cells in Graves' hyperthyroidism and ophthalmopathy. It was RNA transcripts that yielded the amplified TCR beta CDR3 regions. The HTBI primer set was used in a first-round RT-PCR of the TCR CDR3. TCRdb re-derived calls from the multiplex PCR reads in MiXCR, one entry per CDR3 protein. The sample lists fewer than 750,000 distinct CDR3 sequences, about 14% seen once, with approximately 13% in the top ten. The material sequenced was blood. These receptor sequences come from a woman aged 45-59 years with Graves' ophthalmopathy.

This clonotype was observed at least ten times. This sequence joins TRBV7-2 and TRBJ2-5, with D maybe TRBD2 (7 bases). Germline V lookup: CDR1 SGHTA, CDR2 FQGNSA. This CDR3 comprises 14 residues. Between the trimmed V and J ends, which lost 7 bases and 5 bases, there was a span of 17 bases. The CDR3 loop is CASTRGADGETQYF. The CDR3 bases are TGTGCCAGCACCCGGGGGGCGGATGGGGAGACCCAGTACTTC. The whole variable domain, remainder taken from reference TRBV7-2 and TRBJ2-5, is GAGVSQSPSNKVTEKGKDVELRCDPISGHTALYWYRQSLGQGLEFLIYFQGNSAPDKSGLPSDRFSAERTGGSVSTLTIQRTQQEDSAVYLCASTRGADGETQYFGPGTRLLVL.

This clonotype has ten or more counts. The CDR3, as DNA: TGTGCCAGCAGCTTGCAGGGAGGCAACGAGCAGTACTTC. Residues: CASSLQGGNEQYF. V and J are TRBV5-6 and TRBJ2-7; D may be TRBD2 (6 bases). Per the germline V gene, CDR1 is SGHDT and CDR2 is YYEEEE. With 1 base removed from V and 5 bases from J, the gap between germline ends came to 10 bases. The CDR3 runs 13 residues. The whole variable domain, remainder taken from reference TRBV5-6 and TRBJ2-7, is DAGVTQSPTHLIKTRGQQVTLRCSPKSGHDTVSWYQQALGQGPQFIFQYYEEEERQRGNFPDRFSGHQFPNYSSELNVNALLLGDSALYLCASSLQGGNEQYFGPGTRLTVT.

Details on this clonotype: A read error may explain this, as a much larger clone is one base away. This chain links TRBV10-3 with TRBJ2-7; D possibly corresponds to TRBD1 (6 bases). Germline-derived CDR1 and CDR2 are ENHRY and SYGVKD. The CDR3 sequence is 12 residues long. The chain's CDR3 is CAVSTGIYEQYF. The CDR3 DNA reads as TGTGCCGTCAGCACAGGGATTTACGAGCAGTACTTC.

This clonotype was observed at least ten times. The chain is built from TRBV20-1 and TRBJ1-2; possibly TRBD1 for D (5 bases). This CDR3 region has 15 residues. CDR1 is DFQATT and CDR2 is SNEGSKA in the germline V gene (reference sequence). The V and J ends lost 3 bases and 4 bases respectively, with 18 bases between them. The CDR3 sequence is CSASGREKASYGYTF. The DNA of the CDR3 is TGCAGTGCTAGCGGCAGGGAGAAGGCTAGCTATGGCTACACCTTC.

The V and J genes are TRBV27 and TRBJ1-4; unclear D gene. V was trimmed by 5 bases and J by 5 bases, leaving 15 bases between them. Looked up from germline, CDR1 is MNHEY and CDR2 is SMNVEV (reference sequence). The CDR3 is 15 amino acids. The CDR3 sequence: CASSRRGGWNEKLFF. The DNA of the CDR3 is TGTGCCAGCAGTCGGCGGGGAGGGTGGAATGAAAAACTGTTTTTT.

Remarks on this clonotype: A much larger clone lies one base from this, so it may be a read error. The J gene is TRBJ2-3, the V gene TRBV9; 14 positions match TRBD2. Germline V gives CDR1 SGDLS, CDR2 YYNGEE. The CDR3 totals 17 residues. The CDR3, as DNA: TGTGCCAGCAGCAAGACTAGCGGGAGGGCGGTCCCAGATACGCGGTATTTT. Translating gives CASSKTSGRAVPDTRYF.